Each of the 29 T cell receptor beta chains below was sequenced from the same sample in a study of blood T cell repertoires in COVID-19. Assay: immunoSEQ multiplex PCR; the TCRdb copy retains only in-frame clones and omits some. The sample gives around 300,000 clones, approximately 90% of which show up once; 6.8% is in the top ten. Material for sequencing was peripheral blood. The receptors derive from a woman aged 25 to 39 with COVID-19, enrolled during active disease.

The chain recombines TRBV4-1 with TRBJ2-1, with TRBD1 as a possible D gene (6 bases). V was trimmed by 2 bases and J by 1 base, leaving 15 bases between them. This CDR3 contains 17 residues. Germline V gene sequence: CDR1 MGHRA, CDR2 YSYEKL. The CDR3, as DNA: TGCGCCAGCAGCCAATTGACAGGTCGCCCTTCCTACAATGAGCAGTTCTTC. Translated, it gives CASSQLTGRPSYNEQFF.

This sequence joins TRBV18 and TRBJ2-7, with 7 bases matching TRBD1. The germline CDR1 and CDR2 sequences are KGHSH and LQKENI. The CDR3 extends over 16 amino acids. V was pared by 3 bases and J by 5 bases, with 13 bases of the junction left unmatched. CDR3 sequence (DNA): TGTGCCAGCTCACCCCTCCGACAGGGAGCTCGCCACGAGCAGTACTTC. Its protein is CASSPLRQGARHEQYF.

The chain carries TRBV25-1 and TRBJ2-2; 11 bases are shared with TRBD2. V trimming: 6 bases; J trimming: 7 bases; junction bases outside the gene matches: 7. Germline V lookup: CDR1 MGHDK, CDR2 SYGVNS. This CDR3 has 15 amino acids. CDR3 region: CASRGLAGSSGELFF. CDR3 in DNA: TGTGCCAGCAGAGGACTAGCGGGCTCCAGCGGGGAGCTGTTTTTT.

The chain joins TRBV12-5 to TRBJ2-3, with D tentatively TRBD2 (5 bases). The V gene lost 0 bases and the J gene lost 0 bases, with 16 bases spanning the gap. From germline, CDR1 is LGHNT and CDR2 FRNRAP. The CDR3 totals 18 residues. The CDR3 nucleotides are TGTGCTAGTGGTTTGGTGAGGGATGGGAAGGTTAGCACAGATACGCAGTATTTT. Translated: CASGLVRDGKVSTDTQYF.

The chain has TRBV6-5 and TRBJ2-1; 8 bases are shared with TRBD1. The germline V gene has CDR1 MNHEY and CDR2 SVGAGI. The CDR3 has 13 residues. V gave up 5 bases and J gave up 7 bases; unmatched junction bases: 4. CDR3: CASSRTGRNEQFF. The CDR3 nucleotides read TGTGCCAGCAGTAGGACAGGGAGAAATGAGCAGTTCTTC.

The V and J genes are TRBV4-2 and TRBJ2-7; possibly TRBD2 for D (6 bases). Deletions cut 0 bases from V and 1 base from J, with 13 bases between. The CDR3 sequence is 16 residues long. Germline V CDR1 and CDR2: LGHNA, YNFKEQ. The CDR3, as DNA: TGTGCCAGCAGCCAAGAAGCCGGGACTCCATCCTACGAGCAGTACTTC. This translates into CASSQEAGTPSYEQYF.

The chain joins TRBV5-1 to TRBJ2-1, with unresolved D. Germline V gives CDR1 SGHRS, CDR2 YFSETQ. Trimming left V 2 bases short and J 9 bases short, with 12 bases between. The CDR3 extends over 13 amino acids. Written as DNA, the CDR3 is TGCGCCAGCAGCTTAGAGAGAATTAGTGAGCAGTTCTTC. The encoded protein is CASSLERISEQFF. The whole variable domain, remainder taken from reference TRBV5-1 and TRBJ2-1, is KAGVTQTPRYLIKTRGQQVTLSCSPISGHRSVSWYQQTPGQGLQFLFEYFSETQRNKGNFPGRFSGRQFSNSRSEMNVSTLELGDSALYLCASSLERISEQFFGPGTRLTVL.

The J gene is TRBJ1-2, the V gene TRBV10-2; perhaps TRBD1 as D (5 bases). CDR3 length: 17 amino acids. The germline V gene encodes CDR1 WSHSY and CDR2 SAAADI. The V gene lost 2 bases and the J gene lost 8 bases, with 24 bases spanning the gap. The CDR3 DNA follows: TGCGCCAGCAGTGAGCCCCCGACAGCGACGTCTTTTCTAGGCTACACCTTC. This encodes CASSEPPTATSFLGYTF.

The chain is built from TRBV5-1 and TRBJ1-1, with 7 bases identical to TRBD1. The length of the CDR3 is 13 residues. Trimming at V came to 7 bases and at J to 0 bases, leaving 3 bases not matched to a gene. In germline, CDR1 is SGHRS, CDR2 YFSETQ. CDR3 residues: CASRTGLNTEAFF. DNA for the CDR3: TGCGCCAGCCGGACAGGCTTGAACACTGAAGCTTTCTTT. The full variable domain, rest sourced from reference TRBV5-1 and TRBJ1-1, is KAGVTQTPRYLIKTRGQQVTLSCSPISGHRSVSWYQQTPGQGLQFLFEYFSETQRNKGNFPGRFSGRQFSNSRSEMNVSTLELGDSALYLCASRTGLNTEAFFGQGTRLTVV.

This sequence joins TRBV28 and TRBJ1-2, with D uncertain. This CDR3 contains 11 residues. V lost 7 bases, J lost 8 bases, and 11 bases lay in between. CDR1 and CDR2 (germline): MDHEN, SYDVKM. CDR3 region: CASTGVDGYTF. The DNA for the CDR3 is TGTGCCAGCACCGGGGTGGACGGCTACACCTTC.

CDR3 bases: TGCGCCAGCAGCGCCGGGACAGGTCAGCATCAGCCCCAGCATTTT. Translating it yields CASSAGTGQHQPQHF. The chain carries TRBV5-1 and TRBJ1-5; 8 bases are a match to TRBD1. Germline CDR1 and CDR2: SGHRS and YFSETQ. V lost 4 bases to trimming and J lost 5 bases; unmatched junction nucleotides: 8. CDR3 length: 15 amino acids. The full variable domain, completed using reference TRBV5-1 and TRBJ1-5, is KAGVTQTPRYLIKTRGQQVTLSCSPISGHRSVSWYQQTPGQGLQFLFEYFSETQRNKGNFPGRFSGRQFSNSRSEMNVSTLELGDSALYLCASSAGTGQHQPQHFGDGTRLSIL.

This rearrangement joins TRBV29-1 to TRBJ2-7, with a possible D match to TRBD1 (6 bases). The V end lost 1 base, the J end lost 3 bases, and 13 bases lay between the germline ends. The CDR3 consists of 14 residues. Germline CDR1 SQVTM, CDR2 ANQGSEA. The CDR3 here is CSVEVAGAYYEQYF. As DNA, the CDR3 is TGCAGCGTTGAAGTGGCAGGGGCGTACTACGAGCAGTACTTC.

The chain joins TRBV27 to TRBJ1-2, with D perhaps matching TRBD1 (5 bases). V shed 3 bases and J shed 3 bases, with 17 bases lying between them. Looked up from germline, CDR1 is MNHEY and CDR2 is SMNVEV (reference sequence). The CDR3 runs to 16 residues. CDR3 DNA: TGTGCCAGCAGTTTCAACGGCGGAGGGGCGGACTATGGCTACACCTTC. Protein product: CASSFNGGGADYGYTF.

CDR3 DNA: TGTGCCTGGAGTTTTGTTGGAGCGAGTGAGGCTTTCTTT. Translating gives CAWSFVGASEAFF. The rearrangement uses TRBV30 and TRBJ1-1; unclear D gene. Germline V gene sequence: CDR1 GTSNPN, CDR2 SVGIG (reference sequence). The CDR3 totals 13 residues. With 2 bases removed from V and 11 bases from J, the gap between germline ends came to 18 bases.

The rearrangement joins TRBV30 to TRBJ1-4, with D possibly matching TRBD1 (6 bases). The CDR3 has 12 amino acids. V was cut by 0 bases and J by 7 bases, with 6 bases left in between. Germline CDR1 is GTSNPN and CDR2 is SVGIG (reference sequence). The DNA for the CDR3 is TGTGCCTGGAGTGTAGGGGGTGAAAAACTGTTTTTT. Translated, it gives CAWSVGGEKLFF.

CDR3 in DNA: TGTGCCAGCAGTTCCCCTGGAGGGTCCTATGGCTACACCTTC. It translates to CASSSPGGSYGYTF. This chain uses TRBV28 with TRBJ1-2; D is unresolved. CDR3 length: 14 residues. Trimming removed 4 bases from V and 4 bases from J, with 13 bases in between. Germline V CDR1 and CDR2: MDHEN, SYDVKM.

As DNA, the CDR3 is TGTGCCAGTAGTATCTGGGACAGGGAGAACACTGAAGCTTTCTTT. Translating gives CASSIWDRENTEAFF. The chain employs TRBV19 and TRBJ1-1; 9 bases map to TRBD1. The germline V gene has CDR1 LNHDA and CDR2 SQIVND (reference sequence). This CDR3 is 15 amino acids long. The V segment lost 3 bases and the J segment 1 base; nucleotides outside the gene matches: 3. The full variable domain, rest sourced from reference TRBV19 and TRBJ1-1, is DGGITQSPKYLFRKEGQNVTLSCEQNLNHDAMYWYRQDPGQGLRLIYYSQIVNDFQKGDIAEGYSVSREKKESFPLTVTSAQKNPTAFYLCASSIWDRENTEAFFGQGTRLTVV.

The rearrangement uses TRBV10-3 and TRBJ2-5, with D perhaps matching TRBD2 (6 bases). The germline gives CDR1 ENHRY, CDR2 SYGVKD. The CDR3 loop spans 15 amino acids. Deletions cut 4 bases from V and 4 bases from J, with 16 bases between. CDR3 nucleotides: TGTGCCATCAGTGGCGGGGCAGGTGATGGAGAGACCCAGTACTTC. As protein: CAISGGAGDGETQYF.

V and J are TRBV19 and TRBJ1-2; TRBD1 might be the D (5 bases). Between the trimmed V and J ends, which lost 3 bases and 8 bases, there was a span of 16 bases. The CDR3 sequence is 14 residues long. Germline-derived CDR1 and CDR2 are LNHDA and SQIVND (reference sequence). The CDR3 DNA sequence: TGTGCCAGTAGTATGGGGGGTAAGGCATACGGCTACACCTTC. It codes for CASSMGGKAYGYTF. The whole variable domain, filled in from reference TRBV19 and TRBJ1-2, reads DGGITQSPKYLFRKEGQNVTLSCEQNLNHDAMYWYRQDPGQGLRLIYYSQIVNDFQKGDIAEGYSVSREKKESFPLTVTSAQKNPTAFYLCASSMGGKAYGYTFGSGTRLTVV.

The chain uses TRBV19 and TRBJ2-7; maybe TRBD2 (6 bases). The V and J ends lost 5 bases and 0 bases respectively, with 17 bases between them. Looked up from germline, CDR1 is LNHDA and CDR2 is SQIVND (reference sequence). This CDR3 comprises 16 residues. In DNA, the CDR3 is TGTGCCAGTAGTGCCCGGGTAGGGACTTCCTCCTACGAGCAGTACTTC. This codes for CASSARVGTSSYEQYF.

V is TRBV5-4 and J is TRBJ1-5; the D is unclear. The ends were cut back, 0 bases at V and 6 bases at J, with 13 bases in the middle. CDR3 length: 15 residues. The germline CDR1 and CDR2 sequences are SGHNT and YYREEE (reference sequence). The CDR3 DNA follows: TGTGCCAGCAGCTTGGAGGCTGAGGGAGGTCAGCCCCAGCATTTT. Its translation: CASSLEAEGGQPQHF. Supplemented by reference TRBV5-4 and TRBJ1-5, the full variable domain reads ETGVTQSPTHLIKTRGQQVTLRCSSQSGHNTVSWYQQALGQGPQFIFQYYREEENGRGNFPPRFSGLQFPNYSSELNVNALELDDSALYLCASSLEAEGGQPQHFGDGTRLSIL.

The chain combines TRBV7-2 with TRBJ1-1; D remains ambiguous. CDR1 SGHTA and CDR2 FQGNSA come from the germline V gene. The CDR3 covers 14 residues. Trimming removed 5 bases at V and 0 bases at J, with 10 bases between. CDR3 protein: CASSMRALNTEAFF. The CDR3 DNA sequence: TGTGCCAGCAGCATGAGGGCCTTGAACACTGAAGCTTTCTTT.

The chain combines TRBV30 with TRBJ1-6; 7 bases line up with TRBD1. Germline trimming cut 2 bases from V and 7 bases from J; bases unmatched to any gene: 8. This CDR3 is 15 amino acids long. Germline V CDR1 and CDR2: GTSNPN, SVGIG (reference sequence). DNA for the CDR3: TGTGCCTGGAGTCCCCGACAGGGTTCGAATTCACCCCTCCACTTT. Translated, it gives CAWSPRQGSNSPLHF. Variable domain in full (rest from reference TRBV30 and TRBJ1-6): SQTIHQWPATLVQPVGSPLSLECTVEGTSNPNLYWYRQAAGRGLQLLFYSVGIGQISSEVPQNLSASRPQDRQFILSSKKLLLSDSGFYLCAWSPRQGSNSPLHFGNGTRLTVT.

The genes are TRBV19 and TRBJ2-1; D possibly corresponds to TRBD1 (6 bases). The V end lost 7 bases, the J end lost 2 bases, and 18 bases lay between the germline ends. Germline V gene data show CDR1 as LNHDA and CDR2 as SQIVND (reference sequence). The CDR3 totals 16 residues. CDR3 DNA: TGTGCCAGTATTCAGACCCAGGGGACCACCTACAATGAGCAGTTCTTC. Encoded protein: CASIQTQGTTYNEQFF.

The chain is built from TRBV4-1 and TRBJ2-1; the D is unclear. Germline CDR1 reads MGHRA; CDR2 reads YSYEKL. CDR3 size: 13 residues. Trimming stripped 3 bases from V and 6 bases from J, with 9 bases between. The CDR3 spells CASSQILGNEQFF. The CDR3 DNA is TGCGCCAGCAGCCAGATTCTCGGCAATGAGCAGTTCTTC.

This sequence joins TRBV7-6 and TRBJ2-1, with a tentative D call TRBD2 (5 bases). This CDR3 spans 17 amino acids. The germline V gene has CDR1 SGHVS and CDR2 FNYEAQ. V shed 2 bases and J shed 4 bases, with 18 bases lying between them. The CDR3 sequence: CASSLSRGLLTYNEQFF. Written as DNA, the CDR3 is TGTGCCAGCAGCTTATCCCGAGGGCTACTGACTTACAATGAGCAGTTCTTC.

The V gene is TRBV6-5, the J gene TRBJ1-3; tentatively, D is TRBD1 (6 bases). Per germline, CDR1 MNHEY and CDR2 SVGAGI. V lost 6 bases and J 3 bases, leaving 9 bases between the germline ends. This CDR3 contains 13 residues. CDR3 nucleotides: TGTGCCAGCAGCCGGACAGATGGAAACACCATATATTTT. This translates into CASSRTDGNTIYF.

V usage is TRBV29-1 and J usage is TRBJ2-5; 7 positions match TRBD1. The CDR3 totals 13 residues. Germline-derived CDR1 and CDR2 are SQVTM and ANQGSEA. The J segment lost 3 bases and the V segment lost 7 bases, leaving 8 bases of the junction unmatched. The CDR3 sequence is CSGGPGQEETQYF. The CDR3 DNA sequence: TGCAGCGGGGGGCCCGGACAGGAAGAGACCCAGTACTTC.

On this clone itself: Other DNA sequences in this sample translate to the same CDR3. This chain links TRBV28 with TRBJ2-2; TRBD1 might be the D (5 bases). The V end lost 6 bases, the J end lost 4 bases, and 9 bases lay between the germline ends. The CDR3 loop spans 13 amino acids. CDR1 is MDHEN, CDR2 SYDVKM, per germline. In DNA, the CDR3 is TGTGCCAGCAGCCAGGGCGCCACCGGGGAGCTGTTTTTT. This gives the protein CASSQGATGELFF. Drawing the rest from reference TRBV28 and TRBJ2-2, the complete variable domain is DVKVTQSSRYLVKRTGEKVFLECVQDMDHENMFWYRQDPGLGLRLIYFSYDVKMKEKGDIPEGYSVSREKKERFSLILESASTNQTSMYLCASSQGATGELFFGEGSRLTVL.